Described below is a single T cell receptor (beta chain) sequence and its context. Only in-frame clones appear in the TCRdb table, and some are missing; sequencing was by immunoSEQ multiplex PCR. The table lists about 59,000 clones, roughly 79% of them singletons. Thawed, overnight-rested PBMC were stained with GMM-loaded CD1B tetramer, viability dye and anti-CD3, then sorted. The lipid loaded on the CD1B tetramers was C32 glucose monomycolate from Rhodococcus equi. The record originates from a study of T cells in tuberculosis. The CDR3 length is 14 residues. J gave up 0 bases and V 2 bases, and 2 bases lay outside the gene matches. Germline V gene data show CDR1 as SGHRS and CDR2 as YFSETQ.

Sequencing was carried out using CD1b-GMM tetramer-negative cells sorted from PBMCs. This rearrangement joins TRBV5-1 to TRBJ2-7, with 7 bases fitting TRBD2. This clonotype was obtained from an adult woman with latent tuberculosis. CDR3 region: CASSFRGDSYEQYF. The CDR3 DNA sequence: TGCGCCAGCAGCTTCCGGGGGGACTCCTACGAGCAGTACTTC.